This TCR beta chain was profiled in a study of monozygotic twins with inflammatory bowel disease. Whole-study results and caveats: Differing immunosuppressive treatments may have added variability to patient repertoires.

This CDR3 spans 13 amino acids. In germline, CDR1 is DFQATT, CDR2 SNEGSKA (reference sequence). TCRdb re-called the 5' RACE reads and shows each CDR3 protein once, DNA omitted. This sample's clone table lists fewer than 550,000 distinct CDR3 sequences. As to this clonotype: Its antigen is as yet unknown.

The sequence came from a human donor with ulcerative colitis or Crohn's disease, or a healthy co-twin of an affected twin (not recorded which). The rearrangement links TRBV20-1 to TRBJ2-1; TCRdb outputs TRBD1, but without DNA this stays unchecked. Sequenced material: blood. The CDR3 loop reads CSPRGGLHNEQFF.